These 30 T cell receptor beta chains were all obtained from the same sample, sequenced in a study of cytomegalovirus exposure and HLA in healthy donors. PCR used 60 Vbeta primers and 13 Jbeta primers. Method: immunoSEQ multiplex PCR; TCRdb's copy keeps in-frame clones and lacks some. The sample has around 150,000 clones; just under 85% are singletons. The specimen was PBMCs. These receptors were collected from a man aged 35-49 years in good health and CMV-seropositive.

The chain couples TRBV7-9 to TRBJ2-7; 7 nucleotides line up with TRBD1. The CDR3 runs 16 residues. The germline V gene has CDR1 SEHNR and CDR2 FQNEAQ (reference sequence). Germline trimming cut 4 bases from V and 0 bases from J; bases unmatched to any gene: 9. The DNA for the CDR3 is TGTGCCAGCAGCTCCCCTCTGGACAGGAGCTCCTACGAGCAGTACTTC. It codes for CASSSPLDRSSYEQYF.

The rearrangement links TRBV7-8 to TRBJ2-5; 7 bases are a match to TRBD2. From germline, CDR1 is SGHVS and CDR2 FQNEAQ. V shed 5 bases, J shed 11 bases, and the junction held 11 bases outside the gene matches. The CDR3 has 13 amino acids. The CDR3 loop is CASSTLGAGEQYF. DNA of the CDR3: TGTGCCAGCAGCACATTAGGGGCGGGAGAGCAGTACTTC.

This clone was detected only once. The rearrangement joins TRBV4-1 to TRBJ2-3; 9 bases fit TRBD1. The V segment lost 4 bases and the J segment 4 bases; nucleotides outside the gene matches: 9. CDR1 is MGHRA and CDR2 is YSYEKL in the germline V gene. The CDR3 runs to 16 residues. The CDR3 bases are TGCGCCAGCAGCCCGCATGGACAGGGGCGCGCAGATACGCAGTATTTT. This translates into CASSPHGQGRADTQYF.

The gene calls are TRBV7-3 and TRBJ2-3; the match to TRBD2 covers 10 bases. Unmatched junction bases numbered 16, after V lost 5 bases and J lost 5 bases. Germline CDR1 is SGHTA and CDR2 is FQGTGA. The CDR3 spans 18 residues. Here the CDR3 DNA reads TGTGCCAGCAGCCTATCGCCAAAAATAGCGGGGGGAGGAGATACGCAGTATTTT. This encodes CASSLSPKIAGGGDTQYF.

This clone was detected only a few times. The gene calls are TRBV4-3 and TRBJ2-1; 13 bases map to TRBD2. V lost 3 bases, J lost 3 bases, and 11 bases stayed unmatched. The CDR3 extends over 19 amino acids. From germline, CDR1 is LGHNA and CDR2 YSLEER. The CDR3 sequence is CASSQAGLAGRILYNEQFF. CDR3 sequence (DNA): TGCGCCAGCAGCCAGGCGGGACTAGCGGGACGAATCCTCTACAATGAGCAGTTCTTC.

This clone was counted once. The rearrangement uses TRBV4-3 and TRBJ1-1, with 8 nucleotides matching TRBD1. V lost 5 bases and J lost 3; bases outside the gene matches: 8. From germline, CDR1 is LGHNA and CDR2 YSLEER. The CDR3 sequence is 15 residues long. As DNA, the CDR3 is TGCGCCAGCAGCTCTCGACAGGGGATAGACACTGAAGCTTTCTTT. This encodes CASSSRQGIDTEAFF.

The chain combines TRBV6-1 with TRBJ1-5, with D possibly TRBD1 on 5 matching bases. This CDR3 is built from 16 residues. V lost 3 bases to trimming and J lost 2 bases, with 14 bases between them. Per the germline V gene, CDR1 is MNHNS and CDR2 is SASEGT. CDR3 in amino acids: CASSEIQAPGNQPQHF. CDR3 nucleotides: TGTGCCAGCAGTGAGATACAGGCCCCGGGCAATCAGCCCCAGCATTTT.

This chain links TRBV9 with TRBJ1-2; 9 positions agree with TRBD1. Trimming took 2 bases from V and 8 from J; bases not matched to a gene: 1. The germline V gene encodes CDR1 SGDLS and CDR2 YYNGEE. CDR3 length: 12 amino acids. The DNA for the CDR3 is TGTGCCAGCAGCGTTGGGACAGGGGGCTACACCTTC. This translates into CASSVGTGGYTF.

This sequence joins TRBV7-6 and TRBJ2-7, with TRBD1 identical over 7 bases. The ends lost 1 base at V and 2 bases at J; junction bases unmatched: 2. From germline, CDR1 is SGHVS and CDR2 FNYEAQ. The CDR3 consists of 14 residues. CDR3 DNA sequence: TGTGCCAGCAGCTTAGAGACAGGGCCCTACGAGCAGTACTTC. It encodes CASSLETGPYEQYF. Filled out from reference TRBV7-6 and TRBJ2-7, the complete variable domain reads GAGVSQSPRYKVTKRGQDVALRCDPISGHVSLYWYRQALGQGPEFLTYFNYEAQQDKSGLPNDRFSAERPEGSISTLTIQRTEQRDSAMYRCASSLETGPYEQYFGPGTRLTVT.

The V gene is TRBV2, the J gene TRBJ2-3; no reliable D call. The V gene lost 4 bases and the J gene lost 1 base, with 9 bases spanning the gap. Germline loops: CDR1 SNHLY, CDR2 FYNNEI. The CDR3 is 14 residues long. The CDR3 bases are TGTGCCAGCAGTGGGCGGTGGGGCACAGATACGCAGTATTTT. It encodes CASSGRWGTDTQYF.

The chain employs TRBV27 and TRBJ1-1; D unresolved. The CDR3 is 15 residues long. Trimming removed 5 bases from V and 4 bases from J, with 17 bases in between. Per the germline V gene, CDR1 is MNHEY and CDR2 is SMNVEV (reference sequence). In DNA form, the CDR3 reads TGTGCCAGCAGTACATTGAAGGAGGTACGCACTGAAGCTTTCTTT. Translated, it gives CASSTLKEVRTEAFF.

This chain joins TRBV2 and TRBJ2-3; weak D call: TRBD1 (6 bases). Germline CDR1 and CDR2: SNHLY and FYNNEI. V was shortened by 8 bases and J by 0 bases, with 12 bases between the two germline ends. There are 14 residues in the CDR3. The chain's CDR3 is CASVDRTSTDTQYF. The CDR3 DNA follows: TGTGCCAGCGTGGACAGAACTAGCACAGATACGCAGTATTTT.

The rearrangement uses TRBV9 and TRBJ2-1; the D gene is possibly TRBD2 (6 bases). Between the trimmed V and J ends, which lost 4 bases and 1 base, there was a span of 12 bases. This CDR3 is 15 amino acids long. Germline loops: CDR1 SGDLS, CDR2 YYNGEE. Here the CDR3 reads CASSPSLASYNEQFF. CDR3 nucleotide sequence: TGTGCCAGCAGCCCGTCGCTAGCGTCCTACAATGAGCAGTTCTTC.

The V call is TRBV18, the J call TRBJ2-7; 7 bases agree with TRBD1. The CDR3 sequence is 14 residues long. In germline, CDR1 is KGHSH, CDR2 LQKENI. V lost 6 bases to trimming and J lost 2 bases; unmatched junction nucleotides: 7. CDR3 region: CASSLTGKPYEQYF. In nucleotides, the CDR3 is TGTGCCAGCTCTCTGACAGGGAAACCCTACGAGCAGTACTTC.

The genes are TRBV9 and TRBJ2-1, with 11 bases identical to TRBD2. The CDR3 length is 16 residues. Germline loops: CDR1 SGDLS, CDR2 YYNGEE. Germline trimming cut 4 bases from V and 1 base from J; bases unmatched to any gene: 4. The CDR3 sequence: CASSKGTSGSYNEQFF. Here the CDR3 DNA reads TGTGCCAGCAGCAAGGGGACTAGCGGTTCCTACAATGAGCAGTTCTTC.

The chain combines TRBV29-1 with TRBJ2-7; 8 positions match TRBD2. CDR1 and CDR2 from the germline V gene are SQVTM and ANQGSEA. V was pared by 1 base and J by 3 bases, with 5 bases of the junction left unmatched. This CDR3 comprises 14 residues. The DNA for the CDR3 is TGCAGCGTTGAAGGGCTAGCGGGCTTCTACGAGCAGTACTTC. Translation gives CSVEGLAGFYEQYF.

The CDR3 bases are TGTGCCAGCAGTGCCGGTTTTCTCCTAGTTTACAATGAGCAGTTCTTC. Protein product: CASSAGFLLVYNEQFF. The chain links TRBV6-1 to TRBJ2-1, with D uncertain. The V end lost 4 bases, the J end lost 4 bases, and 17 bases lay between the germline ends. There are 16 residues in the CDR3. The germline V gene has CDR1 MNHNS and CDR2 SASEGT.

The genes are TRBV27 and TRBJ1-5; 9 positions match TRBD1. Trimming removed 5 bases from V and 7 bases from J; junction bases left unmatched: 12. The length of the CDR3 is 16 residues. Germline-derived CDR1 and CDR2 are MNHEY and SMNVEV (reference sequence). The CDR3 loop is CASSHQGTGLYQPQHF. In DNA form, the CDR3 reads TGTGCCAGCAGTCACCAGGGGACAGGGTTGTACCAGCCCCAGCATTTT.

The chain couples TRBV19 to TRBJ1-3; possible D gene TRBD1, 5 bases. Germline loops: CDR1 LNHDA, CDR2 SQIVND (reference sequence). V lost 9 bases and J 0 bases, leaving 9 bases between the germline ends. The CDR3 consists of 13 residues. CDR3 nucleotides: TGTGCCAGCGACAGTTACTCTGGAAACACCATATATTTT. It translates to CASDSYSGNTIYF.

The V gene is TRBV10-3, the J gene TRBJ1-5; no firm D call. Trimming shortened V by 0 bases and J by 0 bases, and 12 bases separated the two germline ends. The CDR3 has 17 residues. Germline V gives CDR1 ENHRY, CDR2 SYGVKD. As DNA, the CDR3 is TGTGCCATCAGTGAGTCGAGGGCCGGTCATAGCAATCAGCCCCAGCATTTT. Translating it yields CAISESRAGHSNQPQHF.

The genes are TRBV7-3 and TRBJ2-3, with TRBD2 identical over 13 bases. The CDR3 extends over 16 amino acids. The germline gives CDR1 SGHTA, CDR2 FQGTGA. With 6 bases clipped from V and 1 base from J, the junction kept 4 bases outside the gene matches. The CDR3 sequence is CASRLGLAGGTDTQYF. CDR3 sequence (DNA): TGTGCCAGCAGACTCGGACTAGCGGGAGGCACAGATACGCAGTATTTT.

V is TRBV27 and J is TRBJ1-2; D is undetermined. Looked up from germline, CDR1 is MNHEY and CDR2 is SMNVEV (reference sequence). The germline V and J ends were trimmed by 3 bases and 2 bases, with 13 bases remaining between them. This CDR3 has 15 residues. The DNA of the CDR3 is TGTGCCAGCAGTTTGTCCGGGATTCCAAACTATGGCTACACCTTC. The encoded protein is CASSLSGIPNYGYTF.

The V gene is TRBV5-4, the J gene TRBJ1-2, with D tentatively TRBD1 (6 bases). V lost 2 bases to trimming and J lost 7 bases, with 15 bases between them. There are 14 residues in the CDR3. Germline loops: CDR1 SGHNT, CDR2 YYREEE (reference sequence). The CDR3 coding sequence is TGTGCCAGCAGCTTTGGGGGAACAGGGACTGGCTACACCTTC. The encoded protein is CASSFGGTGTGYTF. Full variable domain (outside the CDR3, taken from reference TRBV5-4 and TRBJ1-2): ETGVTQSPTHLIKTRGQQVTLRCSSQSGHNTVSWYQQALGQGPQFIFQYYREEENGRGNFPPRFSGLQFPNYSSELNVNALELDDSALYLCASSFGGTGTGYTFGSGTRLTVV.

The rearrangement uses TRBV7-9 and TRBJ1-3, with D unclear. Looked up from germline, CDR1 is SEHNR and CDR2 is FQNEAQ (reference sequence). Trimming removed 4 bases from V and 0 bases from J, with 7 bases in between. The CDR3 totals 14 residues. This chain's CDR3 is CASSSSRSGNTIYF. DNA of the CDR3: TGTGCCAGCAGCTCTAGCCGCTCTGGAAACACCATATATTTT.

The chain's CDR3 is CASSLGVAGRGETQYF. In nucleotides, the CDR3 is TGTGCCAGCAGCTTAGGGGTAGCGGGGAGAGGGGAGACCCAGTACTTC. V gene TRBV7-2 combines with J gene TRBJ2-5; 8 bases agree with TRBD2. Trimming took 1 base from V and 5 from J; bases not matched to a gene: 9. Germline V gene sequence: CDR1 SGHTA, CDR2 FQGNSA. CDR3 length: 16 residues.

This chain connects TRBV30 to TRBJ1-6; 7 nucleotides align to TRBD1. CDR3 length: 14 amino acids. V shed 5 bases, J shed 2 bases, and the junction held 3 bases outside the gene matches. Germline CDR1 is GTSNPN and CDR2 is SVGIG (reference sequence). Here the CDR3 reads CAWAGGTYNSPLHF. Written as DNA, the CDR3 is TGTGCCTGGGCAGGGGGTACCTATAATTCACCCCTCCACTTT.

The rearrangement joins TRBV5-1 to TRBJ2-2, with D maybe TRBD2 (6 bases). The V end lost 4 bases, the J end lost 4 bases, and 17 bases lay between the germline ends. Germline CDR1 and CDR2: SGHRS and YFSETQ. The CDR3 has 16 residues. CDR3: CASSRGDFGGTGELFF. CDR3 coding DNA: TGCGCCAGCAGCCGAGGGGACTTCGGGGGCACCGGGGAGCTGTTTTTT. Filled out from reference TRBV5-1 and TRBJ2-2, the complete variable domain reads KAGVTQTPRYLIKTRGQQVTLSCSPISGHRSVSWYQQTPGQGLQFLFEYFSETQRNKGNFPGRFSGRQFSNSRSEMNVSTLELGDSALYLCASSRGDFGGTGELFFGEGSRLTVL.

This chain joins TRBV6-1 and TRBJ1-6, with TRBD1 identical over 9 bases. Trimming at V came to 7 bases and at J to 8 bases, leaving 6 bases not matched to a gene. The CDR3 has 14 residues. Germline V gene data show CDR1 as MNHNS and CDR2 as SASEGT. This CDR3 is CASKRDREHSPLHF. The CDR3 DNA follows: TGTGCCAGCAAGCGGGACAGGGAACATTCACCCCTCCACTTT.

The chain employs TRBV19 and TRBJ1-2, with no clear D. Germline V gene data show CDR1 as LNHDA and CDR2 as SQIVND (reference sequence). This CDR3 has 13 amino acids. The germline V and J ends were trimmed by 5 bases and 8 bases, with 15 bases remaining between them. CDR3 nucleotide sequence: TGTGCCAGTAGTCCGAGCGGGCTAAGCGGCTACACCTTC. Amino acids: CASSPSGLSGYTF.

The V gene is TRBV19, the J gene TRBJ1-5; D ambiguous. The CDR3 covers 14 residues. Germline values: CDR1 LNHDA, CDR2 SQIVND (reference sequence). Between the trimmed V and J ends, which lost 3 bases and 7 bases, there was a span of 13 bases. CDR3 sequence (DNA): TGTGCCAGTAGTATTGGAGCCGGGTACCAGCCCCAGCATTTT. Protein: CASSIGAGYQPQHF.